This T cell receptor (beta chain) was sequenced for a study of esophageal squamous cell carcinoma under preoperative chemotherapy. The table lists this clonotype with many counts. What it binds is unknown. Sample time point: before preoperative PTX-NDP chemotherapy. TCRdb reprocessed the PCR reads via MiXCR and lists one record per CDR3 protein. The sample contains tens of thousands of distinct CDR3 sequences, under 55% of which appear only once. Study-level findings and limits: Abundant clones tended to shrink rather than expand after paclitaxel-nedaplatin.

This CDR3 is built from 15 residues. Trimming left V 5 bases short and J 8 bases short, with 16 bases between. Germline lookup yields CDR1 MNHEY and CDR2 SVGEGT. The TCR was taken from a human donor with esophageal squamous cell carcinoma. The donor label of this sample is uncertain. This material was collected from a patient given preoperative chemotherapy. The chain has TRBV6-2 or TRBV6-3 and TRBJ2-6, with a possible D match to TRBD1 (5 bases). The CDR3 DNA reads TGTGCCAGCAGTGGCAGGGCCATCGATCCCAACGTCCTGACTTTC. Encoded protein: CASSGRAIDPNVLTF.